This T cell receptor (beta chain) was documented in a study of cytomegalovirus exposure and HLA in healthy donors. Study at large: Of several hundred genotyped donors, 81% grouped in the Caucasian-associated ancestry cluster. Overall study results and limits: Rare TCR sequences predominated, though certain public TCRs were found in many donors.

In the case of this clone: Its antigen remains unknown.

The PCR had 60 Vbeta and 13 Jbeta primers. TCRdb's table, derived via immunoSEQ multiplex PCR, lists solely in-frame clones and lacks some. The sample lists just under 95,000 clones; 60% to 80% were seen once. The CDR3 loop spans 15 amino acids. Deletions cut 2 bases from V and 4 bases from J, with 12 bases between. Germline CDR1 is MNHNS and CDR2 is SASEGT. Sample: PBMCs. The chain uses TRBV6-1 and TRBJ2-1, with D tentatively TRBD2 (5 bases). This clonotype originated in a man aged 45 to 65 in good health and CMV-seropositive. The CDR3 DNA reads TGTGCCAGCAGTGAACCCGGGGATCAATACAATGAGCAGTTCTTC. This gives the protein CASSEPGDQYNEQFF.